This entry is about one T cell receptor beta chain. Antigen specificity is unknown. The conserved phenylalanine or tryptophan normally closing the CDR3 is absent here, so this likely arose from a read error. No DNA is shown, since the ends of the CDR3 on it are uncertain; the CDR3 is the one TCRdb lists. Only patients with CD8+CD57+ cell expansion on flow cytometry were chosen for sequencing. Every patient had severe acquired aplastic anemia. When blood sampling took place, the patients had received no therapy. The CDR3 has 15 residues if both end residues are counted. Germline lookup yields CDR1 SNHLY and CDR2 FYNNEI. This entry is derived from a study of CD8+CD57+ T cells in acquired aplastic anemia. Background on the study: Sorting CD4+ and CD8+ cells gave DNA averaging approximately 3 ug.

Notes on the study in general: Found in both controls and patients were some 30 CD8+ CDR3 sequences.

TCR beta VDJ and CDR3 profiles were obtained from a genomic DNA template. TCRdb called the reads again in MiXCR, with one record for every CDR3 protein. Here the sample spans about 270,000 distinct CDR3 sequences, approximately 80% being singletons. The sequencing input was sorted CD4+, CD8+, or CD8+CD57+ T cells (not recorded which) from PBMCs. The clonotype was recovered from a human donor with aplastic anemia. The chain carries TRBV2 and TRBJ1-1; the D call of TRBD1 is as the table states it, not checked on the DNA. The CDR3 region is CASGDGGTDTQDVFL.